The rows below give T cell receptor beta chains drawn from one sample of a study of molecular identifiers for immune sequencing clone quantification. TCRdb used MiXCR to reprocess the PCR reads, holding one entry per CDR3 protein. The sample has about 510,000 distinct CDR3 sequences; about a fifth are singletons. The sequencing sample was made of naive CD8+ T cells from blood, with Jurkat cell RNA spiked in. These receptors were obtained from a human donor in good health. Some libraries in this study had Jurkat cell RNA spiked in. The CDR3 runs from the conserved cysteine through the conserved F or W. A D gene is named only where the DNA matches it firmly. Clone size, where shown, is once, few, many, or a class for clones that have expanded.

. | TRBJ2-7 | TRBV5-1 | few | CASSFSGAGEQYF | TGCGCCAGCAGCTTCTCAGGGGCAGGCGAGCAGTACTTC
. | TRBJ2-3 | TRBV30 | many | CAWEGGLNMADTQYF | TGTGCCTGGGAGGGGGGACTAAACATGGCAGATACGCAGTATTTT
. | TRBJ2-1 | TRBV5-1 | many | CASSLGAAEQFF | TGCGCCAGCAGTCTAGGGGCAGCTGAGCAGTTCTTC
. | TRBJ2-2 | TRBV7-9 | many | CASRDGTNTGELFF | TGTGCCAGCAGGGACGGAACGAATACCGGGGAGCTGTTTTTT
. | TRBJ2-3 | TRBV3-2 | few | CASSSGQEVDTQYF | TGTGCCAGCAGCAGCGGACAGGAGGTAGATACGCAGTATTTT
. | TRBJ2-3 | TRBV11-2 | . | CASSPPLVGWTDTQYF | TGTGCCAGCAGCCCCCCCTTAGTGGGGTGGACAGATACGCAGTATTTT
. | TRBJ1-2 | TRBV7-3 | . | CASSLTGPAATDYGYTF | TGTGCCAGCAGCTTAACTGGTCCTGCGGCTACTGACTATGGCTACACCTTC
. | TRBJ1-1 | TRBV30 | many | CASGDGVNTEAFF | TGTGCCTCCGGGGATGGAGTGAACACTGAAGCTTTCTTT
. | TRBJ2-1 | TRBV30 | few | CAWKPYGGSSYNEQFF | TGTGCCTGGAAGCCTTACGGGGGAAGCTCCTACAATGAGCAGTTCTTC
. | TRBJ2-7 | TRBV9 | few | CASSVAAETYEQYF | TGTGCCAGCAGCGTAGCGGCGGAGACCTACGAGCAGTACTTC
. | TRBJ2-2 | TRBV20-1 | . | CSALVAGELFF | TGCAGTGCTCTAGTCGCCGGGGAGCTGTTTTTT
TRBD1 | TRBJ2-5 | TRBV5-1 | . | CASSAPRVGQGLETQYF | TGCGCCAGCAGCGCCCCCCGTGTGGGACAGGGTTTGGAGACCCAGTACTTC
TRBD2 | TRBJ2-7 | TRBV28 | . | CASRTSPRVSGDEQYF | TGTGCCAGCAGGACCTCCCCCCGGGTCAGCGGGGACGAGCAGTACTTC
TRBD1 | TRBJ1-5 | TRBV5-1 | . | CASTWTGGQPQHF | TGCGCCAGCACTTGGACAGGGGGTCAGCCCCAGCATTTT
. | TRBJ2-1 | TRBV4-1 | few | CASSQDRPSYNEQFF | TGCGCCAGCAGCCAAGATAGGCCCTCCTACAATGAGCAGTTCTTC
. | TRBJ1-1 | TRBV4-1 | . | CASSPGQTMNTGAFF | TGCGCCAGCAGCCCTGGACAGACGATGAACACTGGAGCTTTCTTT
TRBD1 | TRBJ2-4 | TRBV28 | many | CASSLGQGANIQYF | TGTGCCAGCAGTCTAGGACAGGGGGCCAACATTCAGTACTTC
TRBD2 | TRBJ2-3 | TRBV7-6 | many | CASSLETSGLGPDTQYF | TGTGCCAGCAGCTTAGAGACTAGCGGGCTCGGCCCAGATACGCAGTATTTT
TRBD1 | TRBJ1-4 | TRBV7-6 | . | CASSLGKQGAEKLFF | TGTGCCAGCAGCTTAGGAAAACAGGGGGCGGAAAAACTGTTTTTT
TRBD1 | TRBJ2-1 | TRBV7-9 | . | CASSVTGGRNEQFF | TGTGCCAGCAGCGTTACAGGGGGCCGCAATGAGCAGTTCTTC
. | TRBJ2-3 | TRBV4-1 | few | CASSGYFTDTQYF | TGCGCCAGCAGCGGCTACTTCACAGATACGCAGTATTTT
TRBD2 | TRBJ2-5 | TRBV4-1 | . | CASSQVGGRETQYF | TGCGCCAGCAGCCAAGTGGGGGGGAGAGAGACCCAGTACTTC
. | TRBJ1-1 | TRBV4-1 | many | CASSQGPRATEAFF | TGCGCCAGCAGCCAAGGCCCTCGGGCAACTGAAGCTTTCTTT
. | TRBJ2-5 | TRBV4-3 | many | CASSPPGGETQYF | TGCGCCAGCAGCCCGCCTGGGGGAGAGACCCAGTACTTC
. | TRBJ2-5 | TRBV6-5 | once | CASSYSGLREAQYF | TGTGCCAGCAGTTACTCGGGGCTTCGAGAGGCCCAGTACTTC
. | TRBJ1-5 | TRBV12-3/TRBV12-4 | few | CASSLEVGVLPQHF | TGTGCCAGCAGTTTAGAGGTCGGGGTTCTGCCCCAGCATTTT
. | TRBJ2-7 | TRBV27 | many | CASRQGVSYEQYF | TGTGCCAGCAGACAGGGTGTCTCCTACGAGCAGTACTTC
. | TRBJ2-5 | TRBV12-3/TRBV12-4 | few | CASSSAQFQETQYF | TGTGCCAGCAGTTCGGCGCAGTTCCAAGAGACCCAGTACTTC
TRBD1 | TRBJ1-2 | TRBV9 | . | CASSGPGQGFGYTF | TGTGCCAGCAGCGGACCGGGACAGGGGTTTGGCTACACCTTC
TRBD2 | TRBJ2-3 | TRBV19 | few | CASRGTELAGIETDTQYF | TGTGCCAGTAGGGGGACGGAACTAGCGGGAATCGAAACAGATACGCAGTATTTT
. | TRBJ2-7 | TRBV27 | . | CASSLLSGIYEQYF | TGTGCCAGCAGTTTACTATCAGGGATCTACGAGCAGTACTTC
. | TRBJ2-3 | TRBV30 | few | CAWSVGILPSTDTQYF | TGTGCCTGGAGTGTCGGCATCCTACCTAGCACAGATACGCAGTATTTT
. | TRBJ2-5 | TRBV7-9 | few | CASSLAGAGTEQETQYF | TGTGCCAGCAGCTTAGCGGGTGCAGGGACCGAACAAGAGACCCAGTACTTC
. | TRBJ2-3 | TRBV2 | . | CASYLTDTQYF | TGTGCCAGCTATCTCACAGATACGCAGTATTTT
. | TRBJ2-2 | TRBV14 | few | CASSHRGHPLTGELFF | TGTGCCAGCAGCCACCGAGGACACCCGTTGACCGGGGAGCTGTTTTTT